This passage covers 32 T cell receptor beta chains from one sample sequenced in a study of early T cells in non-severe SARS-CoV-2 infection. TCRdb ran MiXCR on the 5' RACE reads and lists one entry per CDR3 protein. The data show 35,000 to 45,000 distinct CDR3 sequences, less than 6.5% seen once. Sequencing used whole blood, obtained at baseline. Source of these receptors: an adult who was a healthcare worker with PCR-confirmed SARS-CoV-2 infection or an uninfected control (not recorded which).

Ten or more counts support this clonotype. CDR3 DNA sequence: TGTGCCAGCTCACCATCAGGGGAGTTGGAAAAACTGTTTTTT. Translating it yields CASSPSGELEKLFF. The chain carries TRBV18 and TRBJ1-4; a weak D match, TRBD1 (6 bases). CDR1 and CDR2 from the germline V gene are KGHSH and LQKENI. The CDR3 totals 14 residues. The V gene lost 2 bases and the J gene lost 8 bases, with 12 bases spanning the gap.

Ten or more counts support this clonotype. The chain combines TRBV24-1 with TRBJ2-2; D ambiguous. Per germline, CDR1 KGHDR and CDR2 SFDVKD. The CDR3 sequence is 13 residues long. V dropped 6 bases and J dropped 4 bases, with 8 bases sitting between them. The CDR3 DNA reads TGTGCCACCAGTTTTAAGTCCACCGGGGAGCTGTTTTTT. Translation gives CATSFKSTGELFF.

This clonotype has just a few counts. V is TRBV12-3 or TRBV12-4 and J is TRBJ1-3; 9 bases align to TRBD1. Losses at the gene ends were 6 bases for V and 3 bases for J; bases not matched to a gene: 3. The CDR3 extends over 14 amino acids. The CDR3 region has the DNA TGTGCCAGCAGGGGGACAGGGATTGGAAACACCATATATTTT. Its protein is CASRGTGIGNTIYF.

This clonotype was seen more than once but under ten times. The chain combines TRBV6-2 or TRBV6-3 with TRBJ2-1; 9 nucleotides align to TRBD1. The germline gives CDR1 MNHEY, CDR2 SVGEGT. This CDR3 spans 17 amino acids. The V segment lost 4 bases and the J segment 6 bases; nucleotides outside the gene matches: 13. The CDR3 coding sequence is TGTGCCAGCAGTTCGGTCCCGGGACAGGGAACCACCAATGAGCAGTTCTTC. Translating gives CASSSVPGQGTTNEQFF.

Many counts were recorded for this clonotype. The genes are TRBV18 and TRBJ1-2, with D perhaps TRBD1 (5 bases). Germline V lookup: CDR1 KGHSH, CDR2 LQKENI. This CDR3 spans 12 amino acids. Trimming removed 2 bases from V and 7 bases from J, with 8 bases in between. CDR3 amino acids: CASSPSGFGYTF. CDR3 in DNA: TGTGCCAGCTCACCATCAGGGTTTGGCTACACCTTC. Drawing the rest from reference TRBV18 and TRBJ1-2, the complete variable domain is NAGVMQNPRHLVRRRGQEARLRCSPMKGHSHVYWYRQLPEEGLKFMVYLQKENIIDESGMPKERFSAEFPKEGPSILRIQQVVRGDSAAYFCASSPSGFGYTFGSGTRLTVV.

This chain links TRBV7-9 with TRBJ1-1; D possibly corresponds to TRBD1 (5 bases). V was pared by 5 bases and J by 7 bases, with 17 bases between. The CDR3 loop spans 14 amino acids. Germline V gene data show CDR1 as SEHNR and CDR2 as FQNEAQ (reference sequence). This CDR3 is CASSLGTWGGEAFF. CDR3 nucleotide sequence: TGTGCCAGCAGCCTGGGCACATGGGGCGGTGAAGCTTTCTTT.

This clonotype was recorded at least ten times. The chain has TRBV4-1 and TRBJ1-2; D is undetermined. CDR1 is MGHRA, CDR2 YSYEKL, per germline. The V end lost 0 bases, the J end lost 0 bases, and 5 bases lay between the germline ends. The CDR3 has 14 residues. The CDR3 bases are TGCGCCAGCAGCCAAGATTCAGCTAACTATGGCTACACCTTC. Translating it yields CASSQDSANYGYTF.

This clonotype was detected many times. The chain has TRBV29-1 and TRBJ2-5; 10 nucleotides agree with TRBD2. The CDR3 spans 13 residues. Germline CDR1 SQVTM, CDR2 ANQGSEA. Germline trimming cut 6 bases from V and 5 bases from J; bases unmatched to any gene: 6. The CDR3 reads CSVRAGGPETQYF. CDR3 nucleotides: TGCAGCGTCAGAGCGGGGGGGCCGGAGACCCAGTACTTC.

This clonotype has a count of ten or more. The V and J genes are TRBV28 and TRBJ2-2; the D gene is possibly TRBD1 (6 bases). CDR1 is MDHEN, CDR2 SYDVKM, per germline. V gave up 5 bases and J gave up 5 bases, with 18 bases separating them. This CDR3 is built from 16 residues. Written as DNA, the CDR3 is TGTGCCAGCAGTCAACTAGGCAGGGGTGTTACCGGGGAGCTGTTTTTT. This sequence encodes CASSQLGRGVTGELFF. Full variable domain (rest looked up from reference TRBV28 and TRBJ2-2): DVKVTQSSRYLVKRTGEKVFLECVQDMDHENMFWYRQDPGLGLRLIYFSYDVKMKEKGDIPEGYSVSREKKERFSLILESASTNQTSMYLCASSQLGRGVTGELFFGEGSRLTVL.

This clonotype showed up just a few times. This rearrangement joins TRBV11-2 to TRBJ2-4, with 7 bases lining up with TRBD1. The V and J ends lost 0 bases and 1 base, in that order; junction bases with no gene match: 3. The germline gives CDR1 SGHAT, CDR2 FQNNGV. CDR3 length equals 16 residues. CDR3 region: CASSLETGVAKNIQYF. Written as DNA, the CDR3 is TGTGCCAGCAGCTTAGAAACAGGGGTCGCCAAAAACATTCAGTACTTC.

This clonotype was counted between two and nine times. This chain uses TRBV7-6 with TRBJ2-2, with D possibly being TRBD2 (6 bases). This CDR3 spans 16 amino acids. Germline V gene data show CDR1 as SGHVS and CDR2 as FNYEAQ. Trimming left V 3 bases short and J 2 bases short, with 13 bases between. As DNA, the CDR3 is TGTGCCAGCAGCTTTCTCGCGGGGAGAAACACCGGGGAGCTGTTTTTT. Protein: CASSFLAGRNTGELFF.

This clonotype was counted at least ten times. This chain connects TRBV30 to TRBJ2-5; a weak D match, TRBD2 (6 bases). With 3 bases removed from V and 4 bases from J, the gap between germline ends came to 9 bases. Germline assignment: CDR1 GTSNPN and CDR2 SVGIG (reference sequence). This CDR3 contains 12 residues. The CDR3 sequence is CAWSPGGETQYF. CDR3 nucleotides: TGTGCCTGGAGCCCCGGGGGAGAGACCCAGTACTTC.

Ten or more counts support this clonotype. For the CDR3, the DNA is TGCAGTGCGGGGGACAGGGGGCACGAGACCCAGTACTTC. Residues: CSAGDRGHETQYF. The chain carries TRBV20-1 and TRBJ2-5; 12 bases are shared with TRBD1. CDR1 is DFQATT and CDR2 is SNEGSKA in the germline V gene (reference sequence). The CDR3 length is 13 residues. J was trimmed by 5 bases and V by 6 bases; bases with no gene match: 4.

In this sample, this clonotype turned up many times. This chain joins TRBV5-4 and TRBJ1-2, with a tentative D call TRBD1 (6 bases). The CDR3 is 15 residues long. V lost 3 bases and J 0 bases, leaving 12 bases between the germline ends. Germline CDR1 and CDR2: SGHNT and YYREEE (reference sequence). The CDR3 nucleotides read TGTGCCAGCAGCTCAAGGACAGAAGCTAACTATGGCTACACCTTC. Protein sequence: CASSSRTEANYGYTF.

This clonotype showed up many times. The V call is TRBV5-6, the J call TRBJ2-1; D remains ambiguous. The V end lost 4 bases, the J end lost 7 bases, and 12 bases lay between the germline ends. Germline V gene data show CDR1 as SGHDT and CDR2 as YYEEEE. The CDR3 runs to 13 residues. CDR3 amino acids: CASSVLTRNEQFF. In nucleotides, the CDR3 is TGTGCCAGCAGCGTGTTGACGAGGAATGAGCAGTTCTTC.

The chain uses TRBV6-5 and TRBJ1-1; the D gene is possibly TRBD1 (5 bases). Germline V CDR1 and CDR2: MNHEY, SVGAGI. Trimming removed 3 bases from V and 4 bases from J, with 12 bases in between. This CDR3 spans 14 amino acids. The CDR3 here is CASSYGGGATEAFF. The DNA of the CDR3 is TGTGCCAGCAGTTATGGGGGGGGAGCCACTGAAGCTTTCTTT.

The sample holds a few counts of this clonotype. The V and J genes are TRBV3-1 and TRBJ2-7; 11 bases line up with TRBD1. J gave up 4 bases and V 2 bases, and 7 bases lay outside the gene matches. The CDR3 consists of 16 residues. Germline CDR1 reads LGHDT; CDR2 reads YNNKEL (reference sequence). In DNA, the CDR3 is TGTGCCAGCAGCCAACTACCCGGGACAGGGGGGTACGAGCAGTACTTC. It encodes CASSQLPGTGGYEQYF.

This clonotype was observed a few times. The rearrangement joins TRBV19 to TRBJ2-3, with TRBD2 matching 14 bases. Germline lookup yields CDR1 LNHDA and CDR2 SQIVND (reference sequence). V lost 3 bases and J lost 9; bases outside the gene matches: 11. The CDR3 is 17 amino acids. CDR3 sequence: CASSINPGLAGATTQYF. The DNA for the CDR3 is TGTGCCAGTAGTATCAACCCGGGACTAGCGGGGGCTACAACGCAGTATTTT.

This clonotype has a count of ten or more. This sequence joins TRBV7-2 and TRBJ2-4; D may be TRBD2 (5 bases). CDR1 SGHTA and CDR2 FQGNSA come from the germline V gene. Trimming left V 3 bases short and J 0 bases short, with 15 bases between. This CDR3 has 17 amino acids. In DNA form, the CDR3 reads TGTGCCAGCAGCTTTCCCGGAGGACCCATAGCCAAAAACATTCAGTACTTC. This encodes CASSFPGGPIAKNIQYF.

The chain uses TRBV6-2 or TRBV6-3 and TRBJ1-2; no definite D call. This CDR3 comprises 13 residues. Trimming left V 2 bases short and J 5 bases short, with 9 bases between. Per germline, CDR1 MNHEY and CDR2 SVGEGT. In DNA form, the CDR3 reads TGTGCCAGCAGTTACAACAGCGCGTATGGCTACACCTTC. Translated: CASSYNSAYGYTF.

The chain joins TRBV28 to TRBJ1-1; D may be TRBD1 (5 bases). V lost 5 bases to trimming and J lost 1 base, with 17 bases between them. The V gene's germline CDR1 is MDHEN and CDR2 SYDVKM. The CDR3 has 16 residues. CDR3 region: CASSPVRGIWNTEAFF. The CDR3 nucleotides read TGTGCCAGCAGTCCCGTTCGGGGGATCTGGAACACTGAAGCTTTCTTT.

The chain carries TRBV7-6 and TRBJ2-2; D unclear. Trimming shortened V by 5 bases and J by 5 bases, and 12 bases separated the two germline ends. The CDR3 sequence is 14 residues long. CDR1 is SGHVS and CDR2 is FNYEAQ in the germline V gene. The CDR3 reads CASSHTENTGELFF. The CDR3 region has the DNA TGTGCCAGCAGCCACACCGAGAATACCGGGGAGCTGTTTTTT.

The rearrangement links TRBV2 to TRBJ1-5, with D unresolved. Trimming removed 6 bases from V and 3 bases from J, with 6 bases in between. CDR3 length: 12 residues. Germline CDR1 SNHLY, CDR2 FYNNEI. The CDR3 region is CASSQNNQPQHF. In nucleotides, the CDR3 is TGTGCCAGCAGCCAAAACAATCAGCCCCAGCATTTT. The whole variable domain, remainder taken from reference TRBV2 and TRBJ1-5, is EPEVTQTPSHQVTQMGQEVILRCVPISNHLYFYWYRQILGQKVEFLVSFYNNEISEKSEIFDDQFSVERPDGSNFTLKIRSTKLEDSAMYFCASSQNNQPQHFGDGTRLSIL.

This clonotype was seen many times. The chain links TRBV5-5 to TRBJ2-6; 9 nucleotides match TRBD1. CDR1 is SGHKS and CDR2 is YYEKEE in the germline V gene (reference sequence). This CDR3 spans 19 amino acids. After removal of 4 bases from V and 1 base from J, the junction contained 12 bases not matched to a gene. The CDR3 region is CASSPPPGQGTSGANVLTF. The CDR3 nucleotides read TGTGCCAGCAGCCCGCCCCCAGGACAGGGGACATCTGGGGCCAACGTCCTGACTTTC.

This clonotype was seen repeatedly, ten times or more. The genes are TRBV9 and TRBJ1-5; D is unclear. Germline values: CDR1 SGDLS, CDR2 YYNGEE. CDR3 size: 14 residues. V shed 4 bases and J shed 4 bases, with 12 bases lying between them. The CDR3 nucleotides are TGTGCCAGCAGCCCATACGGGTCTAATCAGCCCCAGCATTTT. Its translation: CASSPYGSNQPQHF.

This clonotype was detected many times. The chain recombines TRBV6-1 with TRBJ2-3; tentative D call: TRBD2 (5 bases). With 6 bases removed from V and 0 bases from J, the gap between germline ends came to 7 bases. CDR1 is MNHNS, CDR2 SASEGT, per germline. The CDR3 consists of 13 residues. The CDR3 loop reads CASSWTSTDTQYF. In DNA, the CDR3 is TGTGCCAGCAGCTGGACTAGCACAGATACGCAGTATTTT.

The sample holds a few counts of this clonotype. The chain combines TRBV6-2 or TRBV6-3 with TRBJ2-5, with TRBD1 as a possible D gene (5 bases). The CDR3 length is 14 residues. With 2 bases removed from V and 1 base from J, the gap between germline ends came to 8 bases. From germline, CDR1 is MNHEY and CDR2 SVGEGT. CDR3 in DNA: TGTGCCAGCAGTTACCTCACAGGCCAAGAGACCCAGTACTTC. Encoded protein: CASSYLTGQETQYF.

This clonotype was counted at least ten times. The J gene is TRBJ1-4, the V gene TRBV12-3 or TRBV12-4; 7 bases match TRBD1. The length of the CDR3 is 14 residues. The J segment lost 5 bases and the V segment lost 7 bases, leaving 7 bases of the junction unmatched. The CDR3 bases are TGTGCCAGCACCACAGGGGCTCTAAATGAAAAACTGTTTTTT. Its protein is CASTTGALNEKLFF.

Ten or more counts support this clonotype. The chain has TRBV12-3 or TRBV12-4 and TRBJ1-5; D unclear. Trimming left V 5 bases short and J 9 bases short, with 17 bases between. The CDR3 runs 14 residues. The CDR3 coding sequence is TGTGCCAGCAGTCCCCTTGGACGGGAGACGCCCCAGCATTTT. Its protein is CASSPLGRETPQHF.

The V gene is TRBV6-2 or TRBV6-3, the J gene TRBJ2-7, with TRBD1 identical over 8 bases. The CDR3 runs to 13 residues. Trimming removed 4 bases from V and 2 bases from J; junction bases left unmatched: 1. Per the germline V gene, CDR1 is MNHEY and CDR2 is SVGEGT. The CDR3 here is CASSWTGPYEQYF. The CDR3, as DNA: TGTGCCAGCAGTTGGACAGGGCCCTACGAGCAGTACTTC.

CDR3 sequence reads: CASSVDPGNYGYTF. In DNA, the CDR3 is TGTGCCAGCAGCGTAGATCCGGGTAACTATGGCTACACCTTC. The V call is TRBV9, the J call TRBJ1-2; D ambiguous. Trimming removed 0 bases from V and 1 base from J, with 7 bases in between. CDR1 and CDR2 from the germline V gene are SGDLS and YYNGEE. CDR3 length equals 14 residues.

The chain links TRBV7-2 to TRBJ2-4; 8 bases line up with TRBD1. V lost 4 bases and J lost 1; bases outside the gene matches: 9. In germline, CDR1 is SGHTA, CDR2 FQGNSA. The length of the CDR3 is 17 residues. CDR3 DNA: TGTGCCAGCAGCTCGTCTAGACAGGGGAAGGCCAAAAACATTCAGTACTTC. It translates to CASSSSRQGKAKNIQYF.